Shown below are 10 T cell receptor beta chains from a single sample sequenced in a study of CD8 T cells in ankylosing spondylitis. TCRdb re-derived calls from the 5' RACE reads in MiXCR, one entry per CDR3 protein. The table has around 53,000 distinct CDR3 sequences, about 7% seen once. The material sequenced was blood, either unsorted or a sorted T cell fraction (not recorded which). The receptors stem from a female donor with ankylosing spondylitis or in good health (not recorded which).

This clonotype was detected many times. The J gene is TRBJ2-3, the V gene TRBV6-5; D gene uncertain. CDR3 size: 12 residues. The V gene's germline CDR1 is MNHEY and CDR2 SVGAGI. Trimming removed 6 bases from V and 4 bases from J, with 8 bases in between. CDR3: CASSPRADTQYF. In nucleotides, the CDR3 is TGTGCCAGCAGCCCCCGCGCAGATACGCAGTATTTT.

This clonotype was counted many times. The chain couples TRBV28 to TRBJ1-4; D is uncertain. Trimming pared 4 bases from V and 0 bases from J, leaving 6 bases between. There are 14 residues in the CDR3. The germline CDR1 and CDR2 sequences are MDHEN and SYDVKM. The CDR3 here is CASSYRATNEKLFF. The CDR3 coding sequence is TGTGCCAGCAGTTACCGGGCAACTAATGAAAAACTGTTTTTT.

This clonotype was seen at least ten times. This sequence may be a read error, since a much larger clone differs from it by one base. The chain employs TRBV5-1 and TRBJ1-1; D gene uncertain. Germline V gene lookup returns CDR1 SGHRS and CDR2 YFSETQ. Trimming took off 0 bases at V and 1 base at J, with 13 bases between the two ends. The CDR3 runs to 16 residues. The CDR3 nucleotides read TGCGCCAGCAGCTTGGGCCCCTGGATGAAGAACACTGAAGCTTTCTTT. It encodes CASSLGPWMKNTEAFF.

The chain recombines TRBV10-3 with TRBJ1-2, with D unclear. The germline V gene has CDR1 ENHRY and CDR2 SYGVKD. This CDR3 is 15 amino acids long. V dropped 4 bases and J dropped 2 bases, with 14 bases sitting between them. The CDR3 loop is CAISVLEDGNYGYTF. Here the CDR3 DNA reads TGTGCCATCAGTGTCCTTGAGGACGGGAACTATGGCTACACCTTC.

The sample holds many counts of this clonotype. This rearrangement joins TRBV4-1 to TRBJ1-5; D may be TRBD1 (6 bases). Germline V lookup: CDR1 MGHRA, CDR2 YSYEKL. Trimming stripped 4 bases from V and 0 bases from J, with 10 bases between. The CDR3 has 15 residues. CDR3 in amino acids: CASSLQGHSNQPQHF. CDR3 DNA: TGCGCCAGCAGCCTACAGGGCCATAGCAATCAGCCCCAGCATTTT.

The chain joins TRBV5-8 to TRBJ1-2; maybe TRBD1 (5 bases). This CDR3 is built from 17 residues. V lost 7 bases and J lost 4, with 26 bases in between. Per the germline V gene, CDR1 is SGHTS and CDR2 is YDEGEE. Written as DNA, the CDR3 is TGTGCCAGCCTATCCGCCCAACAAGGGACGTTCATCTATGGCTACACCTTC. It encodes CASLSAQQGTFIYGYTF.

This clonotype has a count of ten or more. The chain recombines TRBV29-1 with TRBJ1-2, with D perhaps matching TRBD1 (5 bases). Trimming pared 5 bases from V and 3 bases from J, leaving 13 bases between. This CDR3 region has 13 residues. Germline V CDR1 and CDR2: SQVTM, ANQGSEA. The CDR3 reads CSVPGQGYYGYTF. In DNA form, the CDR3 reads TGCAGCGTTCCCGGGCAGGGATACTATGGCTACACCTTC.

This clonotype was seen ten or more times. This chain connects TRBV20-1 to TRBJ2-1, with 10 bases that match TRBD1. The V segment lost 3 bases and the J segment 5 bases; nucleotides outside the gene matches: 13. Per the germline V gene, CDR1 is DFQATT and CDR2 is SNEGSKA (reference sequence). The CDR3 has 17 amino acids. The CDR3: CSARDPGRDRGHNEQFF. The CDR3 DNA is TGCAGTGCTAGGGACCCGGGCCGGGACAGGGGTCACAATGAGCAGTTCTTC.

This clonotype was counted at least ten times. V gene TRBV6-2 or TRBV6-3 combines with J gene TRBJ2-7, with D tentatively TRBD1 (5 bases). Germline loops: CDR1 MNHEY, CDR2 SVGEGT. Trimming stripped 2 bases from V and 4 bases from J, with 9 bases between. The CDR3 is made up of 13 amino acids. The CDR3: CASSYGADYEQYF. The CDR3 bases are TGTGCCAGCAGTTACGGGGCGGATTACGAGCAGTACTTC.

This clonotype has at least ten counts. The V and J genes are TRBV7-3 and TRBJ2-1; maybe TRBD1 (5 bases). Deletions cut 5 bases from V and 0 bases from J, with 14 bases between. The germline gives CDR1 SGHTA, CDR2 FQGTGA. This CDR3 contains 16 residues. The CDR3 bases are TGTGCCAGCAGCCTCAGGGCCGCCAGCTCCTACAATGAGCAGTTCTTC. This translates into CASSLRAASSYNEQFF.